The 25 T cell receptor beta chains in this list originate from one sample, sequenced in a study of cytomegalovirus exposure and HLA in healthy donors. The PCR had 60 Vbeta and 13 Jbeta primers. The data were produced by immunoSEQ multiplex PCR, yet TCRdb's version contains in-frame clones alone and is incomplete. The table lists 150,000 to 200,000 clones, around 83% of them singletons. The sequencing input was PBMCs. Receptors originate from a man in his fifties or sixties in good health and CMV-seropositive.

This chain joins TRBV11-2 and TRBJ2-1; TRBD2 matches 8 bases. V lost 4 bases to trimming and J lost 9 bases; unmatched junction nucleotides: 11. This CDR3 has 15 residues. The germline CDR1 and CDR2 sequences are SGHAT and FQNNGV. The CDR3 loop reads CASSSTSADGGEQFF. The DNA for the CDR3 is TGTGCCAGCAGCTCGACTAGCGCCGACGGAGGTGAGCAGTTCTTC.

The gene calls are TRBV6-1 and TRBJ2-2, with TRBD1 matching 9 bases. CDR1 is MNHNS and CDR2 is SASEGT in the germline V gene. CDR3 length equals 14 residues. The V and J ends lost 8 bases and 2 bases, in that order; junction bases with no gene match: 3. The CDR3 DNA is TGTGCCAGCTTGGACAGGGGCAACACCGGGGAGCTGTTTTTT. Encoded protein: CASLDRGNTGELFF.

The rearrangement links TRBV6-6 to TRBJ2-7, with 12 bases identical to TRBD2. After removal of 4 bases from V and 3 bases from J, the junction contained 1 base not matched to a gene. Germline V gives CDR1 MNHNY, CDR2 SVGAGI (reference sequence). The CDR3 has 14 amino acids. The CDR3 sequence is CASSLTSGSYEQYV. The CDR3 nucleotides read TGTGCCAGCAGTTTGACTAGCGGGAGCTACGAGCAGTACGTC.

The chain is built from TRBV7-7 and TRBJ2-5; TRBD1 might be the D (5 bases). The germline V and J ends were trimmed by 5 bases and 3 bases, with 13 bases remaining between them. Germline lookup yields CDR1 SSHAT and CDR2 FNYEAQ (reference sequence). The CDR3 consists of 14 residues. The CDR3, as DNA: TGTGCCAGCAGCCAGGGCCATGGGAAAGAGACCCAGTACTTC. Encoded protein: CASSQGHGKETQYF.

This rearrangement joins TRBV6-5 to TRBJ2-3; 7 nucleotides match TRBD2. The CDR3 runs 15 residues. V dropped 3 bases and J dropped 1; count of bases not matched to a gene: 4. The germline V gene has CDR1 MNHEY and CDR2 SVGAGI. CDR3 bases: TGTGCCAGCAGTTATTACGGACTAGGCACAGATACGCAGTATTTT. This sequence encodes CASSYYGLGTDTQYF.

This clone was observed a few times. This chain connects TRBV7-9 to TRBJ2-1; 7 bases fit TRBD2. Germline trimming cut 5 bases from V and 11 bases from J; bases unmatched to any gene: 18. CDR1 is SEHNR, CDR2 FQNEAQ, per germline (reference sequence). CDR3 size: 16 residues. CDR3 amino acids: CASSPTSRAGFTKQFF. DNA of the CDR3: TGTGCCAGCAGCCCGACTAGCCGTGCCGGCTTTACAAAGCAGTTCTTC.

This rearrangement joins TRBV6-5 to TRBJ2-7; TRBD2 matches at 7 bases. Germline CDR1 MNHEY, CDR2 SVGAGI. The length of the CDR3 is 14 residues. V lost 6 bases and J lost 1; bases outside the gene matches: 6. CDR3 loop: CASSRGVPSYEQYF. The CDR3 region has the DNA TGTGCCAGCAGCCGGGGGGTACCATCCTACGAGCAGTACTTC.

V gene TRBV7-9 combines with J gene TRBJ2-2; D is unresolved. V was clipped by 6 bases and J by 1 base, with 6 bases between them. The germline V gene encodes CDR1 SEHNR and CDR2 FQNEAQ (reference sequence). The length of the CDR3 is 13 residues. CDR3: CASRGGNTGELFF. The CDR3 DNA follows: TGTGCCAGCAGAGGCGGGAACACCGGGGAGCTGTTTTTT.

The rearrangement uses TRBV7-9 and TRBJ1-2; 10 bases are a match to TRBD1. J lost 13 bases, V lost 3 bases, and 11 bases had no gene match. Germline CDR1 SEHNR, CDR2 FQNEAQ (reference sequence). This CDR3 region has 14 residues. The CDR3 coding sequence is TGTGCCAGCAGCTTCGGTTGGGACAGGGGATCGTGCACCTTC. This sequence encodes CASSFGWDRGSCTF.

About this clone: This same CDR3 is encoded by further DNA sequences in the sample. V usage is TRBV2 and J usage is TRBJ2-1; tentative D call: TRBD2 (5 bases). CDR1 and CDR2 from the germline V gene are SNHLY and FYNNEI. Trimming stripped 3 bases from V and 4 bases from J, with 7 bases between. The CDR3 totals 13 residues. The CDR3 is CASSEPGYNEQFF. The CDR3 nucleotides are TGTGCCAGCAGTGAGCCGGGGTACAATGAGCAGTTCTTC. Together with reference TRBV2 and TRBJ2-1, the CDR3 gives the full variable domain: EPEVTQTPSHQVTQMGQEVILRCVPISNHLYFYWYRQILGQKVEFLVSFYNNEISEKSEIFDDQFSVERPDGSNFTLKIRSTKLEDSAMYFCASSEPGYNEQFFGPGTRLTVL.

In its sample, this clone was seen once. V and J are TRBV11-3 and TRBJ2-1; D might be TRBD2 (6 bases). The CDR3 length is 14 residues. Trimming pared 1 base from V and 5 bases from J, leaving 9 bases between. Germline V CDR1 and CDR2: SGHNT, YENEEA. CDR3 nucleotide sequence: TGTGCCAGCAGCTTAGGGCGGGGAAACAATGAGCAGTTCTTC. Amino acid sequence: CASSLGRGNNEQFF.

This clone was picked up one time. This chain connects TRBV21-1 to TRBJ2-7; no check of the table's D call, TRBD2, against the DNA was made. TRBV21-1 represents a pseudogene. This CDR3 has 14 residues. The DNA for the CDR3 is TGTGCCAGCAGTCCCGTGCGGGAGAACCACGAGCAGTACGTC. Translating it yields CASSPVRENHEQYV.

The chain couples TRBV5-1 to TRBJ1-1, with D tentatively TRBD1 (5 bases). Germline V CDR1 and CDR2: SGHRS, YFSETQ. Between the trimmed V and J ends, which lost 2 bases and 5 bases, there was a span of 13 bases. The CDR3 runs 14 residues. Here the CDR3 reads CASSFQGGGTEAFF. CDR3 coding DNA: TGCGCCAGCAGCTTTCAGGGTGGGGGGACTGAAGCTTTCTTT.

V is TRBV4-1 and J is TRBJ2-5; TRBD2 matches 8 bases. The CDR3 has 16 amino acids. CDR1 is MGHRA, CDR2 YSYEKL, per germline. Trimming at V came to 3 bases and at J to 1 base, leaving 7 bases not matched to a gene. The CDR3 loop reads CASSQDSGTAQETQYF. The CDR3, as DNA: TGCGCCAGCAGCCAGGATAGCGGGACTGCCCAAGAGACCCAGTACTTC.

This sequence joins TRBV19 and TRBJ2-3, with 10 bases that match TRBD1. Trimming cost V 5 bases and J 6 bases; bases outside gene matches: 8. The CDR3 contains 15 residues. CDR1 is LNHDA, CDR2 SQIVND, per germline (reference sequence). In DNA form, the CDR3 reads TGTGCCAGTAGTGGACCCGGGACAGGGGAGGATACGCAGTATTTT. The encoded protein is CASSGPGTGEDTQYF.

The chain links TRBV29-1 to TRBJ1-2; 10 bases align to TRBD1. The junction had 5 bases not matched to a gene; V was cut back by 7 bases and J by 3 bases. The CDR3 is 13 amino acids. Germline CDR1 SQVTM, CDR2 ANQGSEA. The DNA of the CDR3 is TGCAGCGCTGGGACAGGGGCGGACTATGGCTACACCTTC. Amino acid sequence: CSAGTGADYGYTF.

The chain employs TRBV20-1 and TRBJ1-2; D gene unclear. V was shortened by 6 bases and J by 3 bases, with 8 bases between the two germline ends. The CDR3 length is 11 residues. Germline values: CDR1 DFQATT, CDR2 SNEGSKA (reference sequence). The CDR3: CSAFADYGYTF. The CDR3, as DNA: TGCAGTGCCTTCGCGGACTATGGCTACACCTTC.

This rearrangement joins TRBV5-4 to TRBJ2-5, with 7 positions matching TRBD1. This CDR3 region has 13 residues. V was pared by 1 base and J by 5 bases, with 2 bases of the junction left unmatched. CDR1 and CDR2 from the germline V gene are SGHNT and YYREEE (reference sequence). CDR3 sequence: CASSLRGQETQYF. The CDR3 DNA is TGTGCCAGCAGCTTGAGGGGGCAGGAGACCCAGTACTTC.

CDR3: CASSLAIARGEQFF. The CDR3 DNA follows: TGTGCCAGCAGCTTAGCGATAGCCCGCGGTGAGCAGTTCTTC. This sequence joins TRBV7-9 and TRBJ2-1; no definite D call. The V and J ends lost 0 bases and 9 bases respectively, with 12 bases between them. CDR1 and CDR2 from the germline V gene are SEHNR and FQNEAQ (reference sequence). The CDR3 spans 14 residues.

V usage is TRBV6-1 and J usage is TRBJ1-2; maybe TRBD1 (6 bases). The CDR3 length is 14 residues. Germline V gene data show CDR1 as MNHNS and CDR2 as SASEGT. The V end lost 6 bases, the J end lost 3 bases, and 14 bases lay between the germline ends. CDR3 protein: CASSPGQGYYGYTF. DNA of the CDR3: TGTGCCAGCAGCCCGGGACAAGGATACTATGGCTACACCTTC.

The chain has TRBV6-1 and TRBJ2-1, with D possibly being TRBD2 (5 bases). Germline CDR1 MNHNS, CDR2 SASEGT. Trimming left V 3 bases short and J 1 base short, with 10 bases between. The CDR3 totals 15 residues. In nucleotides, the CDR3 is TGTGCCAGCAGTGATCGGAAGCGGTCCTACAATGAGCAGTTCTTC. This codes for CASSDRKRSYNEQFF.

The rearrangement links TRBV29-1 to TRBJ2-3; 8 bases line up with TRBD2. V trimming: 4 bases; J trimming: 1 base; junction bases outside the gene matches: 1. The CDR3 runs 13 residues. The germline V gene encodes CDR1 SQVTM and CDR2 ANQGSEA. The CDR3 region is CSVATSGTDTQYF. CDR3 in DNA: TGCAGCGTTGCGACTAGCGGCACAGATACGCAGTATTTT.

This sequence joins TRBV2 and TRBJ1-1; D unresolved. V lost 2 bases to trimming and J lost 7 bases, with 8 bases between them. Looked up from germline, CDR1 is SNHLY and CDR2 is FYNNEI. The CDR3 has 12 amino acids. In nucleotides, the CDR3 is TGTGCCAGCAGTGAACGGCAGGTTGAAGCTTTCTTT. Its translation is CASSERQVEAFF.

This clone was seen once. The V gene is TRBV7-6, the J gene TRBJ2-7; tentative D call: TRBD2 (6 bases). CDR3 length equals 14 residues. Trimming left V 1 base short and J 3 bases short, with 10 bases between. Germline values: CDR1 SGHVS, CDR2 FNYEAQ. The CDR3 sequence is CASSLGGDRYEQYF. As DNA, the CDR3 is TGTGCCAGCAGCTTAGGGGGGGACCGCTACGAGCAGTACTTC.

The V and J genes are TRBV5-4 and TRBJ1-2; D call uncertain. Germline CDR1 SGHNT, CDR2 YYREEE (reference sequence). This CDR3 is 13 amino acids long. Trimming removed 5 bases at V and 10 bases at J, with 18 bases between. Written as DNA, the CDR3 is TGTGCCAGCAGACTACGGGGAGGAGGGTTCTACACCTTC. Its translation: CASRLRGGGFYTF.